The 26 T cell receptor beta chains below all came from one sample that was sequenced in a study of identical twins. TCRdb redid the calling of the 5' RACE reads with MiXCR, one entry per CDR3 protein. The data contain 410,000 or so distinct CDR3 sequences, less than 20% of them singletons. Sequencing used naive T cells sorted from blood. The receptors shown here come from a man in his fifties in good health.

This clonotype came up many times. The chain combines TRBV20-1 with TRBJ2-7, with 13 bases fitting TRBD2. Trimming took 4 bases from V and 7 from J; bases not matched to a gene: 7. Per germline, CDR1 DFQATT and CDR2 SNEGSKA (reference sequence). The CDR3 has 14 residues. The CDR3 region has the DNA TGCAGTGCTACCAAGGCGGGACTAGCGGGAGAGCAGTACTTC. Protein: CSATKAGLAGEQYF.

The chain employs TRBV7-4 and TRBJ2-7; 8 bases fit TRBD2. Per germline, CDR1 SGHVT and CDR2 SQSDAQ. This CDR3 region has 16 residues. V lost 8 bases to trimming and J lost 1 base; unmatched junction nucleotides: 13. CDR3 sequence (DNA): TGTGCCAGCGGCTGTCCGGGGGGGCAGGAGTCCTACGAGCAGTACTTC. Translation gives CASGCPGGQESYEQYF.

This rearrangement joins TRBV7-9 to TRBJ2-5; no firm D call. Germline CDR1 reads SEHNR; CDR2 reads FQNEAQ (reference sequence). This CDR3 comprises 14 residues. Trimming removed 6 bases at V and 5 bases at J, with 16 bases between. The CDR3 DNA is TGTGCCAGCAGTTACTCGGCGGAACGGGAGACCCAGTACTTC. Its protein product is CASSYSAERETQYF.

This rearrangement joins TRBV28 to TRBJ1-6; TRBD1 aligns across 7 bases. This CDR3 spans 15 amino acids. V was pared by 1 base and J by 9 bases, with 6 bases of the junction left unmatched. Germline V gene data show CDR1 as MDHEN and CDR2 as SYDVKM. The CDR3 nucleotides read TGTGCCAGCAGTTTATCGACAGGGATGAGTTCACCCCTCCACTTT. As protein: CASSLSTGMSSPLHF.

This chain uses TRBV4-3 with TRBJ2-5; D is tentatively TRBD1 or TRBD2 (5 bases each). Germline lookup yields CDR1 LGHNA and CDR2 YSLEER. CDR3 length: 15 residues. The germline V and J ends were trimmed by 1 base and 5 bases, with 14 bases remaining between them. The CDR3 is CASSQAGSRDETQYF. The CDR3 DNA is TGCGCCAGCAGCCAAGCGGGTAGCAGGGACGAGACCCAGTACTTC.

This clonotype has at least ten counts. The DNA of the CDR3 is TGTGCCAGCAGTTACGGGAGTTCCTACAATGAGCAGTTCTTC. Translated: CASSYGSSYNEQFF. This sequence joins TRBV6-2 or TRBV6-3 and TRBJ2-1; perhaps TRBD2 as D (5 bases). The V gene's germline CDR1 is MNHEY and CDR2 SVGEGT. The CDR3 consists of 14 residues. V lost 2 bases to trimming and J lost 1 base, with 6 bases between them.

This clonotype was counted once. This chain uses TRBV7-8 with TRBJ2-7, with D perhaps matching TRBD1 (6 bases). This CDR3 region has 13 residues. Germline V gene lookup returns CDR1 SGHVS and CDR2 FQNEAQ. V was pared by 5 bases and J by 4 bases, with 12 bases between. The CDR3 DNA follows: TGTGCCAGCAGCACTCAACAGGGTTACGAGCAGTACTTC. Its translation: CASSTQQGYEQYF.

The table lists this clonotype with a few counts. The CDR3 is CATLGTGVSYEQYF. The DNA for the CDR3 is TGTGCCACCCTCGGGACAGGGGTTTCCTACGAGCAGTACTTC. The chain is built from TRBV28 and TRBJ2-7, with 10 bases lining up with TRBD1. Unmatched junction bases numbered 7, after V lost 10 bases and J lost 1 base. Germline-derived CDR1 and CDR2 are MDHEN and SYDVKM. The CDR3 is 14 residues long. The full variable domain, rest sourced from reference TRBV28 and TRBJ2-7, is DVKVTQSSRYLVKRTGEKVFLECVQDMDHENMFWYRQDPGLGLRLIYFSYDVKMKEKGDIPEGYSVSREKKERFSLILESASTNQTSMYLCATLGTGVSYEQYFGPGTRLTVT.

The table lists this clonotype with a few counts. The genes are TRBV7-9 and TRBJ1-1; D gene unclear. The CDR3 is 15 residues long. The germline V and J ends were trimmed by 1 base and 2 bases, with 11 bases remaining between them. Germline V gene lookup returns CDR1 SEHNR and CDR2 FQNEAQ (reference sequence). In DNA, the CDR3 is TGTGCCAGCAGCTTAGAGGTCGAGACAAACACTGAAGCTTTCTTT. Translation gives CASSLEVETNTEAFF.

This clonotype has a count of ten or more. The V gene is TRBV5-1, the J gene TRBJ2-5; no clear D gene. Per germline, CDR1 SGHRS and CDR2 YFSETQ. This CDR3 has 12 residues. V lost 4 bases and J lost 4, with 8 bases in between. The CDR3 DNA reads TGCGCCAGCAGCGCCGGAGTAGAGACCCAGTACTTC. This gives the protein CASSAGVETQYF.

CDR3 amino acids: CASSQRDPAGELFF. The CDR3, as DNA: TGCGCCAGCAGCCAGCGGGACCCCGCGGGGGAGCTGTTTTTT. This chain joins TRBV4-3 and TRBJ2-2; possible D gene TRBD2, 6 bases. The CDR3 has 14 amino acids. Germline lookup yields CDR1 LGHNA and CDR2 YSLEER. With 3 bases removed from V and 8 bases from J, the gap between germline ends came to 13 bases.

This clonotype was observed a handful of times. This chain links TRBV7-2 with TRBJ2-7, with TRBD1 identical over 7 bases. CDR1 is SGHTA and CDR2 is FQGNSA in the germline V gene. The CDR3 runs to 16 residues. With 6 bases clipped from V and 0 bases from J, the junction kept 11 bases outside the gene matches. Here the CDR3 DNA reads TGTGCCAGCAGGGGTGCCGGGACAGATTACTCCTACGAGCAGTACTTC. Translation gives CASRGAGTDYSYEQYF.

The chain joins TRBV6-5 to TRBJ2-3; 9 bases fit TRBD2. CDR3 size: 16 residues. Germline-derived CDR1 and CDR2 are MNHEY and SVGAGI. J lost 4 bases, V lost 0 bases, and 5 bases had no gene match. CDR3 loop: CASSYSVAGDPDTQYF. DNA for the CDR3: TGTGCCAGCAGTTACTCTGTAGCGGGAGATCCAGATACGCAGTATTTT.

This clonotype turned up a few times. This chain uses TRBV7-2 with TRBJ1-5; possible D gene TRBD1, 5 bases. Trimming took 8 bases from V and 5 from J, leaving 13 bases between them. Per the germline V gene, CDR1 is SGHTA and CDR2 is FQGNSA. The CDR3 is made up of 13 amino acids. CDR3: CASGTGVDQPQHF. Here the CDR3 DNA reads TGTGCCAGCGGGACTGGGGTGGATCAGCCCCAGCATTTT.

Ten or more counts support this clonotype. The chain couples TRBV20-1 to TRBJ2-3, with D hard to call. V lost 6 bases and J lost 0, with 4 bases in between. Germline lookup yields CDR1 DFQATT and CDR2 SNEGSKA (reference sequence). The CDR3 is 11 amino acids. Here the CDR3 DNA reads TGCAGTGCAAGTAGCACAGATACGCAGTATTTT. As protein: CSASSTDTQYF.

The CDR3 coding sequence is TGTGCCAGCAGCTTAAGTTACGGACTAGCGGGGGGGCGCGAGCAGTACTTC. Protein: CASSLSYGLAGGREQYF. The J gene is TRBJ2-7, the V gene TRBV7-9; TRBD2 agrees at 15 bases. Germline V lookup: CDR1 SEHNR, CDR2 FQNEAQ (reference sequence). Germline trimming cut 2 bases from V and 6 bases from J; bases unmatched to any gene: 8. The CDR3 spans 17 residues.

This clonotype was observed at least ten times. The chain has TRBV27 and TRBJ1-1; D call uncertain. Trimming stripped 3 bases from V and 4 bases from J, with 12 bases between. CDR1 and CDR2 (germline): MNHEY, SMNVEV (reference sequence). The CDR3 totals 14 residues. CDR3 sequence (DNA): TGTGCCAGCAGTTTTCACCAGGAGAGCACTGAAGCTTTCTTT. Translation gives CASSFHQESTEAFF.

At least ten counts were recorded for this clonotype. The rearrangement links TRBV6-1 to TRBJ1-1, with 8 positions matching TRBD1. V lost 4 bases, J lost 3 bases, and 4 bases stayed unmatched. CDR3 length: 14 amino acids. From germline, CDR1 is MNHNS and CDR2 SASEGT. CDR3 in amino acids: CASSVDRVYTEAFF. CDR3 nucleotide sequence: TGTGCCAGCAGTGTGGACAGGGTTTACACTGAAGCTTTCTTT.

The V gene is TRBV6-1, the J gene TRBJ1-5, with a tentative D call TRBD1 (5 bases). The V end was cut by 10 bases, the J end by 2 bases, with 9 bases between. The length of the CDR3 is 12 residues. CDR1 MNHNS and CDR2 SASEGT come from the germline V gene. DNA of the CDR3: TGTGCCACCAGGGTTGGCAATCAGCCCCAGCATTTT. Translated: CATRVGNQPQHF.

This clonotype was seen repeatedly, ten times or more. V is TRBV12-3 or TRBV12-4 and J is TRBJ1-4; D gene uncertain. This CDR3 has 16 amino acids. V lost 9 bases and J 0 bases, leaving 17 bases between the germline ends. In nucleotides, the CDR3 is TGTGCCAGTACTCCTTGGCTCGGGGCAACTAATGAAAAACTGTTTTTT. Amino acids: CASTPWLGATNEKLFF.

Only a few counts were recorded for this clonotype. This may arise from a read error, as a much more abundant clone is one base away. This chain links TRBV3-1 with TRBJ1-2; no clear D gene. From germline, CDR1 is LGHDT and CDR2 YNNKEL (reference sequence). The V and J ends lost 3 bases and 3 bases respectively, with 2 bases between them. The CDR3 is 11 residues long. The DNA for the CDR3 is TGTGCCAGCAGCCAGCACTATGGCTACACCTTC. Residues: CASSQHYGYTF.

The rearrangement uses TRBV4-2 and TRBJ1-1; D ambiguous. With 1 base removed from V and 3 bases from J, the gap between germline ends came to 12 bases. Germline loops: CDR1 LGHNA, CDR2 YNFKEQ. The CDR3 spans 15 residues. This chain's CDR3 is CASSQGGAGDTEAFF. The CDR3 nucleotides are TGTGCCAGCAGCCAAGGCGGAGCGGGTGACACTGAAGCTTTCTTT.

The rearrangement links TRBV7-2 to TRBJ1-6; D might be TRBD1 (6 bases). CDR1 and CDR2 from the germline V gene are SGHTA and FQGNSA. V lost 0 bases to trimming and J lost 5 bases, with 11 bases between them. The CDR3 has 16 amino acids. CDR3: CASSLAQRGNNSPLHF. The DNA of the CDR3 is TGTGCCAGCAGCTTAGCGCAGAGGGGGAATAATTCACCCCTCCACTTT.

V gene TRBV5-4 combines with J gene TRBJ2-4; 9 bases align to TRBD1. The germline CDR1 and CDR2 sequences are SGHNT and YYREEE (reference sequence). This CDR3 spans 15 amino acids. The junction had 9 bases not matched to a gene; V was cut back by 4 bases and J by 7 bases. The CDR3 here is CASSRMTGGGNIQYF. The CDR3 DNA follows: TGTGCCAGCAGCCGCATGACAGGGGGGGGGAACATTCAGTACTTC.

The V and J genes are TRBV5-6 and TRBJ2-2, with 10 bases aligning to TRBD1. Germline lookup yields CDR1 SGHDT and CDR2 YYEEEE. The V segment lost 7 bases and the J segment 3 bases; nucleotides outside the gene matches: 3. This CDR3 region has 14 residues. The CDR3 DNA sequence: TGTGCCAGCCGCGGGACAGGGGACACCGGGGAGCTGTTTTTT. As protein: CASRGTGDTGELFF. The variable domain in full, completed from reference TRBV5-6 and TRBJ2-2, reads DAGVTQSPTHLIKTRGQQVTLRCSPKSGHDTVSWYQQALGQGPQFIFQYYEEEERQRGNFPDRFSGHQFPNYSSELNVNALLLGDSALYLCASRGTGDTGELFFGEGSRLTVL.

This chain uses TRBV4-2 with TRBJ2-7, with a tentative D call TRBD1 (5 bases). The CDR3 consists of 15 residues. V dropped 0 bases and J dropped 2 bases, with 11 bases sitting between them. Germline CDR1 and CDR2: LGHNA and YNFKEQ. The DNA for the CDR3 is TGTGCCAGCAGCCAAGATATTGGACAAACCTACGAGCAGTACTTC. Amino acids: CASSQDIGQTYEQYF.